This TCR beta chain was obtained from a study of naive and memory T cell subsets. Study-level findings and limits: A few larger clonotypes appeared in naive repertoires, especially CD8, possibly memory cells re-expressing CD45RA.

For this clonotype: Its antigen is currently unknown.

Both TRBC1 and TRBC2 were covered by a beta constant-region primer of two equimolar oligonucleotides. Nested alpha and beta constant-region primers with the SP2 primer drove four PCR rounds on ligated cDNA. MiXCR, run by TCRdb on the UMI-ligation and nested PCR reads, gives a single entry per CDR3 protein. The data show about 160,000 distinct CDR3 sequences, over 20% seen once. V lost 5 bases to trimming and J lost 5 bases, with 15 bases between them. The CDR3 consists of 14 residues. The germline gives CDR1 MNHEY, CDR2 SMNVEV (reference sequence). Sample: naive CD4+ T cells from blood. The V gene is TRBV27, the J gene TRBJ2-5, with D unclear. This clonotype originated in a human donor in good health. CDR3 nucleotides: TGTGCCAGCAGTCCCTATGGTCCCGGCGAGACCCAGTACTTC. Translation gives CASSPYGPGETQYF.